Shown below are 26 T cell receptor beta chains from a single sample sequenced in a study of T cell repertoires in cytomegalovirus infection. TCRdb re-called the reads with MiXCR, one entry per CDR3 protein. The profile shows about 740,000 distinct CDR3 sequences, approximately 34% of them singletons. The specimen was PBMCs. Every receptor here comes from a human donor in good health (CMV status not recorded). Some clones in this sample may be carry-over from other donors' samples.

The chain carries TRBV24-1 and TRBJ2-1; weak D call: TRBD2 (5 bases). The germline V gene encodes CDR1 KGHDR and CDR2 SFDVKD. Trimming pared 4 bases from V and 15 bases from J, leaving 18 bases between. The CDR3 is 13 residues long. The chain's CDR3 is CATSDRGPGSLFF. The CDR3 DNA follows: TGTGCCACCAGTGACCGCGGGCCGGGGAGTTTGTTCTTC.

This clonotype was counted at least ten times. This chain uses TRBV7-9 with TRBJ1-4, with a tentative D call TRBD1 (5 bases). V dropped 5 bases and J dropped 8 bases, with 18 bases sitting between them. CDR1 and CDR2 (germline): SEHNR, FQNEAQ (reference sequence). The CDR3 length is 15 residues. The CDR3 here is CASSPNPGRLEKLFF. Here the CDR3 DNA reads TGTGCCAGCAGCCCCAACCCGGGACGTCTAGAAAAACTGTTTTTT.

The chain uses TRBV6-1 and TRBJ1-1, with D possibly TRBD1 on 5 matching bases. The CDR3 is 13 residues long. Germline V gene sequence: CDR1 MNHNS, CDR2 SASEGT. V was trimmed by 5 bases and J by 7 bases, leaving 14 bases between them. Here the CDR3 DNA reads TGTGCCAGCAGTTCTCCCGGGACGAATGAAGCTTTCTTT. This translates into CASSSPGTNEAFF.

The chain joins TRBV14 to TRBJ2-1; no clear D. V lost 7 bases to trimming and J lost 9 bases, with 16 bases between them. This CDR3 contains 13 residues. Germline V gives CDR1 SGHDN, CDR2 FVKESK. The CDR3 sequence: CASKSGPVGEQFF. The CDR3, as DNA: TGTGCCAGCAAGTCCGGGCCGGTAGGTGAGCAGTTCTTC.

As concerns this clonotype: A read error is possible here, since a much larger clone lies one base away. This chain joins TRBV19 and TRBJ2-1, with TRBD2 identical over 9 bases. Germline V gives CDR1 LNHDA, CDR2 SQIVND (reference sequence). V lost 5 bases, J lost 8 bases, and 10 bases stayed unmatched. This CDR3 region has 15 residues. The CDR3: CASSRKAGGYYEQFF. CDR3 coding DNA: TGTGCCAGTAGTCGCAAGGCGGGAGGGTATTATGAGCAGTTCTTC.

This chain uses TRBV7-6 with TRBJ2-5; D may correspond to TRBD1 or TRBD2 (6 bases each). Trimming removed 5 bases from V and 3 bases from J, with 13 bases in between. From germline, CDR1 is SGHVS and CDR2 FNYEAQ. The CDR3 length is 14 residues. CDR3 region: CASSLGGIKETQYF. DNA of the CDR3: TGTGCCAGCAGCCTAGGGGGGATAAAAGAGACCCAGTACTTC.

The V and J genes are TRBV2 and TRBJ2-5, with 10 bases lining up with TRBD2. This CDR3 contains 18 residues. V was clipped by 8 bases and J by 4 bases; unmatched bases: 19. Germline V gives CDR1 SNHLY, CDR2 FYNNEI. CDR3 in DNA: TGTGCCAGCGCCAGGAGGGGGCTAGCGGGGGCCCCAGGAGAGACCCAGTACTTC. Protein: CASARRGLAGAPGETQYF. Full variable domain (missing parts from reference TRBV2 and TRBJ2-5): EPEVTQTPSHQVTQMGQEVILRCVPISNHLYFYWYRQILGQKVEFLVSFYNNEISEKSEIFDDQFSVERPDGSNFTLKIRSTKLEDSAMYFCASARRGLAGAPGETQYFGPGTRLLVL.

The chain has TRBV11-2 and TRBJ1-2; 7 positions match TRBD1. This CDR3 spans 18 amino acids. J gave up 2 bases and V 5 bases, and 17 bases lay outside the gene matches. Germline V gene sequence: CDR1 SGHAT, CDR2 FQNNGV. The CDR3 region is CASSTHRGHPATNYGYTF. Here the CDR3 DNA reads TGTGCCAGCAGCACCCACAGGGGCCACCCCGCGACCAACTATGGCTACACCTTC.

This clonotype was counted a few times. The chain recombines TRBV7-2 with TRBJ2-1; 9 positions agree with TRBD2. This CDR3 spans 18 amino acids. Trimming took 5 bases from V and 4 from J; bases not matched to a gene: 15. Germline assignment: CDR1 SGHTA and CDR2 FQGNSA. The CDR3 DNA sequence: TGTGCCAGCAGCCTTTATCAAACTAGCGGGTTAGGGTACAATGAGCAGTTCTTC. It codes for CASSLYQTSGLGYNEQFF.

This clonotype was seen a handful of times. The chain has TRBV7-9 and TRBJ2-7, with TRBD2 matching 7 bases. This CDR3 is built from 13 residues. J gave up 5 bases and V 5 bases, and 6 bases lay outside the gene matches. Germline CDR1 reads SEHNR; CDR2 reads FQNEAQ (reference sequence). The CDR3 is CASSPLASHEQYF. The CDR3 DNA reads as TGTGCCAGCAGCCCACTAGCGAGCCACGAGCAGTACTTC.

The rearrangement links TRBV5-1 to TRBJ2-7; D gene uncertain. V lost 5 bases and J 0 bases, leaving 15 bases between the germline ends. The CDR3 contains 15 residues. Germline CDR1 SGHRS, CDR2 YFSETQ. The CDR3 here is CASSLQTQSSYEQYF. The CDR3 region has the DNA TGCGCCAGCAGTCTACAGACCCAAAGCTCCTACGAGCAGTACTTC.

A single count supports this clonotype. Likely a read error: the CDR3 ends without its conserved phenylalanine or tryptophan. The chain employs TRBV27 and TRBJ2-7; 7 nucleotides align to TRBD2. Germline loops: CDR1 MNHEY, CDR2 SMNVEV (reference sequence). The CDR3 sequence is 12 residues long. Trimming removed 8 bases from V and 3 bases from J; junction bases left unmatched: 4. The CDR3 bases are TGTGCCAGCGGAAGCGGGATCTACGAGCAGTACCTC. The encoded protein is CASGSGIYEQYL.

The V call is TRBV28, the J call TRBJ1-2, with a weak D call TRBD1 (5 bases). Trimming shortened V by 5 bases and J by 2 bases, and 15 bases separated the two germline ends. Germline-derived CDR1 and CDR2 are MDHEN and SYDVKM. This CDR3 is built from 15 residues. The CDR3 loop reads CASSPSGAGNYGYTF. Here the CDR3 DNA reads TGTGCCAGCAGTCCTAGTGGGGCTGGAAACTATGGCTACACCTTC.

V gene TRBV7-2 combines with J gene TRBJ1-1; D uncertain. Germline V gene sequence: CDR1 SGHTA, CDR2 FQGNSA. The germline V and J ends were trimmed by 1 base and 4 bases, with 10 bases remaining between them. CDR3 length: 14 residues. CDR3 coding DNA: TGTGCCAGCAGCTTAGTTCTACAGACCACTGAAGCTTTCTTT. Residues: CASSLVLQTTEAFF.

The chain combines TRBV6-5 with TRBJ1-1, with a possible D match to TRBD1 (6 bases). Germline lookup yields CDR1 MNHEY and CDR2 SVGAGI. The CDR3 covers 16 residues. V was clipped by 2 bases and J by 0 bases, with 13 bases between them. The CDR3 bases are TGTGCCAGCAGTTACGGAGAGACAGGCCTGAACACTGAAGCTTTCTTT. It specifies CASSYGETGLNTEAFF.

Many counts were recorded for this clonotype. The DNA of the CDR3 is TGTGCCAGCAGCACCATCGGACTAGCGGGGGCAGATACGCAGTATTTT. It specifies CASSTIGLAGADTQYF. The genes are TRBV7-9 and TRBJ2-3; 13 bases line up with TRBD2. The J segment lost 4 bases and the V segment lost 5 bases, leaving 6 bases of the junction unmatched. This CDR3 region has 16 residues. The germline gives CDR1 SEHNR, CDR2 FQNEAQ (reference sequence).

The genes are TRBV9 and TRBJ2-7, with 8 positions matching TRBD1. The CDR3 runs 13 residues. With 0 bases clipped from V and 9 bases from J, the junction kept 5 bases outside the gene matches. Germline assignment: CDR1 SGDLS and CDR2 YYNGEE. In nucleotides, the CDR3 is TGTGCCAGCAGCGTAGACCGACAGGGGCGGCAGTACTTC. This codes for CASSVDRQGRQYF.

This clonotype was observed a handful of times. The CDR3 protein is CASSLGAVVYEQYF. The DNA of the CDR3 is TGTGCCAGCAGCTTGGGGGCGGTTGTCTACGAGCAGTACTTC. The chain carries TRBV5-5 and TRBJ2-7, with D hard to call. CDR1 is SGHKS and CDR2 is YYEKEE in the germline V gene (reference sequence). V lost 0 bases and J 3 bases, leaving 10 bases between the germline ends. CDR3 length: 14 amino acids.

The rearrangement joins TRBV19 to TRBJ2-7; tentative D call: TRBD1 (5 bases). The CDR3 extends over 13 amino acids. V dropped 5 bases and J dropped 6 bases, with 14 bases sitting between them. CDR1 is LNHDA, CDR2 SQIVND, per germline (reference sequence). CDR3 sequence reads: CASSSRLGLEQYF. CDR3 in DNA: TGTGCCAGTAGTTCCCGACTGGGGCTCGAGCAGTACTTC.

The CDR3 sequence is CASSRRWYPNTGELFF. In nucleotides, the CDR3 is TGTGCCAGCAGCCGGAGGTGGTATCCGAACACCGGGGAGCTGTTTTTT. This rearrangement joins TRBV11-2 to TRBJ2-2, with a possible D match to TRBD2 (5 bases). Germline V lookup: CDR1 SGHAT, CDR2 FQNNGV. This CDR3 has 16 residues. Trimming pared 5 bases from V and 0 bases from J, leaving 13 bases between.

This clonotype was seen more than once but under ten times. The V gene is TRBV28, the J gene TRBJ2-7; 7 bases map to TRBD2. CDR3 length equals 14 residues. Germline V CDR1 and CDR2: MDHEN, SYDVKM. The trim removed 3 bases at V and 2 bases at J, leaving 4 bases unmatched. The CDR3 reads CASSFGGNPYEQYF. In DNA form, the CDR3 reads TGTGCCAGCAGTTTCGGGGGGAACCCCTACGAGCAGTACTTC.

The chain carries TRBV7-2 and TRBJ1-5, with 8 positions matching TRBD1. Germline CDR1 reads SGHTA; CDR2 reads FQGNSA. CDR3 size: 16 residues. After removal of 4 bases from V and 3 bases from J, the junction contained 8 bases not matched to a gene. The CDR3 reads CASSWYRGIDNQPQHF. The CDR3 region has the DNA TGTGCCAGCAGCTGGTACAGGGGGATCGACAATCAGCCCCAGCATTTT. Based on the CDR3 plus reference TRBV7-2 and TRBJ1-5, the full variable domain is GAGVSQSPSNKVTEKGKDVELRCDPISGHTALYWYRQSLGQGLEFLIYFQGNSAPDKSGLPSDRFSAERTGGSVSTLTIQRTQQEDSAVYLCASSWYRGIDNQPQHFGDGTRLSIL.

The genes are TRBV7-6 and TRBJ1-4; 8 nucleotides align to TRBD1. From germline, CDR1 is SGHVS and CDR2 FNYEAQ. CDR3 length: 14 residues. V lost 7 bases and J lost 6; bases outside the gene matches: 7. The chain's CDR3 is CASTADRVDEKLFF. In nucleotides, the CDR3 is TGTGCCAGCACCGCGGACAGGGTGGATGAAAAACTGTTTTTT.

This clonotype appeared a few times. The V gene is TRBV28, the J gene TRBJ2-7; D remains unclear. This CDR3 is 14 amino acids long. In germline, CDR1 is MDHEN, CDR2 SYDVKM. V shed 4 bases and J shed 2 bases, with 12 bases lying between them. The CDR3 is CASSYGPNPYEQYF. The CDR3 DNA is TGTGCCAGCAGTTACGGACCGAACCCCTACGAGCAGTACTTC.

The chain couples TRBV19 to TRBJ2-2; D not certain. CDR1 LNHDA and CDR2 SQIVND come from the germline V gene (reference sequence). V was trimmed by 3 bases and J by 4 bases, leaving 9 bases between them. The CDR3 has 14 residues. The CDR3 DNA is TGTGCCAGTAGTATCTGGCAGCGCACCGGGGAGCTGTTTTTT. It codes for CASSIWQRTGELFF.

About this clonotype: The germline gene is not matched at one end of the junction; a read error may be the cause. V is TRBV6-1 and J is TRBJ1-4; TRBD1 matches at 7 bases. The CDR3 spans 11 residues. Germline V lookup: CDR1 MNHNS, CDR2 SASEGT. DNA of the CDR3: TGTGCCAGCGGTGGGGGACAGCCCTCGATTTTT. It yields the protein CASGGGQPSIF.